Below, one T cell receptor beta chain is given with its context. These data are taken from a study of blood T cell repertoires in COVID-19. The overall study: Donors in the United States, Italy and Spain gave samples during acute or convalescent COVID-19.

Germline-derived CDR1 and CDR2 are LGHDT and YNNKEL (reference sequence). The length of the CDR3 is 16 residues. Losses at the gene ends were 4 bases for V and 10 bases for J; bases not matched to a gene: 12. Original processing methods: How many nucleated cells were present was estimated from reference gene primer amplification. Only in-frame clones appear in the TCRdb table, and some are missing; sequencing was by immunoSEQ multiplex PCR. That table gives V, J and clone size, and the DNA gave D and trimming. The sample lists approximately 300,000 clones, about nine tenths occurring once. Sequencing was done on a sample of peripheral blood. This TCR came from a man aged 50 to 60 with active or convalescent COVID-19. The rearrangement joins TRBV3-1 (or the pseudogene TRBV3-2) to TRBJ1-6; 8 bases are a match to TRBD1. The CDR3 sequence is CASSPLSGGLESPLHF. The CDR3 DNA reads TGTGCCAGCAGCCCTCTATCAGGGGGCTTGGAGTCACCCCTCCACTTT.